This T cell receptor (beta chain) comes out of a study of blood T cell repertoires in COVID-19. Across the study: The analysed material was cDNA or gDNA that came from T cells, B-cell-depleted T cells, or PBMCs.

Germline V gene sequence: CDR1 SGHNT, CDR2 YYREEE (reference sequence). Deletions cut 4 bases from V and 5 bases from J, with 13 bases between. The length of the CDR3 is 13 residues. Authors' processing steps: Scientists estimated how many nucleated cells there were by amplifying reference gene primers. The assay was immunoSEQ multiplex PCR, and TCRdb's table has in-frame clones only and misses some. The DNA gave D and trimming, while V, J and clone size come from that table. Of 330,000 or so clones listed, roughly 90% are singletons. Living in 24 US areas, the participants were between 18 and 89 years of age. Researchers sorted participants into cohorts using their self-reported clinical history.

The source of this sequence is a woman younger than 45 who had been exposed to COVID-19. The specimen was PBMCs or T cells enriched from blood (not recorded which). The chain uses TRBV5-4 and TRBJ2-7; D may be TRBD1 (5 bases). The CDR3 spells CASSLQGSDEQYF. For the CDR3, the DNA is TGTGCCAGCAGCCTCCAGGGAAGCGACGAGCAGTACTTC.